These T cell receptor beta chains were read from a single sample in a study of T cell repertoires in cytomegalovirus infection. TCRdb reanalysed the reads using MiXCR and keeps one entry per CDR3 protein. The table shows hundreds of thousands of distinct CDR3 sequences, with 30% to 35% occurring only once. Antigens for these TCRs are unknown. The sample here was cultured CD8+ T cells from PBMCs, taken from culture after CMV antigen stimulation. The receptors stem from a human donor in good health (CMV status not recorded). Some clones in this sample may be carry-over from other donors' samples. CDR3s leave out the opening cysteine and the closing phenylalanine or tryptophan. Each record gives: V gene, J gene, CDR3 protein.

TRBV5-8	TRBJ2-3	ASSSGPGNTDTQY
TRBV7-8	TRBJ1-1	ASSSMNGGITEAF
TRBV12-5	TRBJ2-3	ASGLDLLEGKSTDTQY
TRBV6-1	TRBJ1-2	ASTEGHFYSYT
TRBV27	TRBJ2-7	ASSRRNTYEQY
TRBV7-9	TRBJ1-5	ASSLGTAEGTDQPQH
TRBV9	TRBJ2-1	ASSGFVTYNEQF
TRBV28	TRBJ2-3	ASSTLLAGGRVDTQY
TRBV6-1	TRBJ2-7	ASRKQGNYEQY
TRBV3-1	TRBJ1-2	ASSQGGRGDGYT
TRBV7-6	TRBJ1-6	ASSLDGSPYNSPLH
TRBV7-8	TRBJ2-1	ASSTGTTSYNEQF
TRBV15	TRBJ1-6	ATSRDRNYNSPLH
TRBV4-1	TRBJ2-1	ASSQDPDNSYNEQF
TRBV12-3/TRBV12-4	TRBJ2-1	ASSGAGSYNEQF
TRBV12-3/TRBV12-4	TRBJ1-1	ASSLAFPGGLVTEAF
TRBV12-3/TRBV12-4	TRBJ1-5	ASRGDRWDQPQH
TRBV10-3	TRBJ1-2	AISELEDRNYGYT